Listed here are 10 T cell receptor beta chains from one sample, sequenced in a study of cytotoxic CD8 clonotypes in ibrutinib-treated CLL. Libraries were prepared by immunoSEQ multiplex PCR; TCRdb keeps only in-frame clonotypes and omits some of them. Among 30,000 to 40,000 clones, roughly three quarters were seen once, and the ten largest hold 25% to 35%. The sample was PBMCs, taken before ibrutinib treatment. Every receptor here comes from a human donor with chronic lymphocytic leukemia.

J is TRBJ2-7 and V is TRBV6-5, with D unclear. The CDR3 loop spans 14 amino acids. Germline CDR1 and CDR2: MNHEY and SVGAGI. The ends were cut back, 2 bases at V and 2 bases at J, with 10 bases in the middle. CDR3 sequence reads: CASSYDRPPYEQYF. The CDR3 DNA is TGTGCCAGCAGTTACGATCGGCCCCCCTACGAGCAGTACTTC.

The table lists this clone with a few counts. This chain links TRBV7-9 with TRBJ1-2, with no clear D. Germline CDR1 reads SEHNR; CDR2 reads FQNEAQ (reference sequence). With 2 bases removed from V and 0 bases from J, the gap between germline ends came to 7 bases. The CDR3 runs to 14 residues. The CDR3 region is CASSLTRSNYGYTF. The CDR3 bases are TGTGCCAGCAGCTTAACACGCTCTAACTATGGCTACACCTTC.

The chain uses TRBV7-8 and TRBJ2-7, with D perhaps TRBD1 or TRBD2 (5 bases each). The CDR3 covers 14 residues. V gave up 4 bases and J gave up 2 bases, with 12 bases separating them. CDR1 is SGHVS, CDR2 FQNEAQ, per germline. This CDR3 reads CASSSGTATYEQYF. CDR3 bases: TGTGCCAGCAGCTCCGGGACGGCCACCTACGAGCAGTACTTC.

This clone was seen once. The V and J genes are TRBV10-1 and TRBJ1-4, with a weak D call TRBD1 (6 bases). CDR1 WNHNN and CDR2 SYGVQD come from the germline V gene (reference sequence). The CDR3 is 16 residues long. Trimming pared 0 bases from V and 6 bases from J, leaving 14 bases between. The CDR3 spells CASSESGTGPDEKLFF. The CDR3 DNA reads TGCGCCAGCAGTGAGTCAGGAACAGGGCCTGATGAAAAACTGTTTTTT.

The V gene is TRBV27, the J gene TRBJ2-7, with D perhaps assigned TRBD1 or TRBD2 (5 bases each). The germline V gene has CDR1 MNHEY and CDR2 SMNVEV (reference sequence). Trimming pared 1 base from V and 5 bases from J, leaving 15 bases between. This CDR3 spans 15 amino acids. The CDR3, as DNA: TGTGCCAGCAGTTTATATTTGGGGACCGGACACGAGCAGTACTTC. This codes for CASSLYLGTGHEQYF.

This clone has only one observation. This chain connects TRBV6-5 to TRBJ1-1, with 10 bases that match TRBD1. The V and J ends lost 6 bases and 9 bases, in that order; junction bases with no gene match: 7. The CDR3 contains 13 residues. Germline loops: CDR1 MNHEY, CDR2 SVGAGI. CDR3 protein: CASSSGTGAKAFF. CDR3 nucleotides: TGTGCCAGCAGCTCCGGGACAGGGGCTAAAGCTTTCTTT.

The chain links TRBV7-8 to TRBJ2-5; D unclear. CDR1 SGHVS and CDR2 FQNEAQ come from the germline V gene. The CDR3 contains 12 residues. V was clipped by 6 bases and J by 4 bases, with 9 bases between them. DNA of the CDR3: TGTGCCAGCAGTTCCTGGACAGAGACCCAGTACTTC. It specifies CASSSWTETQYF.

J is TRBJ2-7 and V is TRBV27; 8 bases match TRBD2. This CDR3 is 13 amino acids long. With 2 bases clipped from V and 7 bases from J, the junction kept 4 bases outside the gene matches. Germline CDR1 MNHEY, CDR2 SMNVEV (reference sequence). This CDR3 reads CASSLAIAGEQYF. The CDR3 nucleotides are TGTGCCAGCAGTTTAGCAATAGCGGGAGAGCAGTACTTC.

This clone was seen more than once but under ten times. The chain couples TRBV19 to TRBJ2-7; 8 positions agree with TRBD2. With 1 base clipped from V and 6 bases from J, the junction kept 2 bases outside the gene matches. Germline CDR1 is LNHDA and CDR2 is SQIVND (reference sequence). This CDR3 comprises 13 residues. The DNA for the CDR3 is TGTGCCAGTAGTATAGTAACTAGCGGCGAGCAGTACTTC. Protein sequence: CASSIVTSGEQYF.

This clone was picked up one time. This chain links TRBV28 with TRBJ2-6; D is unresolved. This CDR3 comprises 14 residues. The ends were cut back, 5 bases at V and 4 bases at J, with 9 bases in the middle. Germline CDR1 is MDHEN and CDR2 is SYDVKM. The CDR3 loop is CASSIGSGANVLTF. The CDR3 DNA follows: TGTGCCAGCAGTATCGGGTCAGGGGCCAACGTCCTGACTTTC.